Below are 4 T cell receptor beta chains sequenced from a single sample in a study of shared clonotypes between healthy human individuals. Method: immunoSEQ multiplex PCR; TCRdb's copy keeps in-frame clones and lacks some. The sample contains approximately 320,000 clones, roughly 91% of which appear only once. Sequenced input: memory CD8+ T cells sorted from blood. This sample's subset: CD45RO+ cells pooled with CCR7-negative TemRA cells. These receptors originate from a man aged 18 to 29 in good health.

This clone came up once. The chain carries TRBV2 and TRBJ2-5, with D possibly matching TRBD1 (5 bases). The germline V gene encodes CDR1 SNHLY and CDR2 FYNNEI. V was pared by 3 bases and J by 3 bases, with 14 bases between. The CDR3 runs to 15 residues. The CDR3, as DNA: TGTGCCAGCAGTGACCAGGGCTATCGGGAAGAGACCCAGTACTTC. It is translated as CASSDQGYREETQYF.

The V and J genes are TRBV20-1 and TRBJ2-7; D unresolved. CDR3 length: 11 amino acids. Per germline, CDR1 DFQATT and CDR2 SNEGSKA (reference sequence). V was shortened by 3 bases and J by 6 bases, with 9 bases between the two germline ends. The CDR3 region has the DNA TGCAGTGCTAGGATGCCGGGCGAGCAGTACTTC. This translates into CSARMPGEQYF.

At least ten counts were recorded for this clone. The CDR3 here is CASSTYNSPLHF. In DNA form, the CDR3 reads TGTGCCAGCAGTACCTATAATTCACCCCTCCACTTT. J is TRBJ1-6 and V is TRBV27, with D hard to call. Germline CDR1 reads MNHEY; CDR2 reads SMNVEV (reference sequence). Trimming removed 5 bases at V and 2 bases at J, with 1 base between. The CDR3 is 12 amino acids.

This rearrangement joins TRBV4-1 to TRBJ2-7; D is perhaps TRBD1 (6 bases). The germline V and J ends were trimmed by 3 bases and 5 bases, with 14 bases remaining between them. The CDR3 runs 14 residues. Germline CDR1 MGHRA, CDR2 YSYEKL. The CDR3 DNA reads TGCGCCAGCAGCCAGGTACAGGGAATTCACGAGCAGTACTTC. Amino acid sequence: CASSQVQGIHEQYF.